This T cell receptor beta chain was retrieved from a study of T cells in Graves' hyperthyroidism and ophthalmopathy. If no ophthalmopathy progression occurred within 18 months, Graves' hyperthyroidism was stable. Hyperthyroidism, newly diagnosed and lasting under 2 months, affected patients aged 18 to 65. The sample holds many counts of this clonotype. From RNA transcripts, TCR beta CDR3 regions were amplified. When the TCR CDR3 underwent first-round RT-PCR, the HTBI primer set was used. TCRdb re-called the multiplex PCR reads through MiXCR, storing one row per CDR3 protein. The sample contains roughly 570,000 distinct CDR3 sequences, more than 45% of which appear only once. This sequence was found in a woman aged 18-29 years with Graves' hyperthyroidism. Sequencing input: peripheral blood or thyroid tissue (not recorded which).

Here the CDR3 reads CASTPLTATTNTGELFF. CDR3 sequence (DNA): TGTGCCAGCACCCCACTGACTGCTACTACGAACACCGGGGAGCTGTTTTTT. This chain joins TRBV7-8 and TRBJ2-2; D remains unclear. V was shortened by 7 bases and J by 0 bases, with 18 bases between the two germline ends. There are 17 residues in the CDR3. The germline CDR1 and CDR2 sequences are SGHVS and FQNEAQ.